One sample yielded the 30 T cell receptor beta chains listed below, sequenced in a study of T cell changes during pregnancy in multiple sclerosis. The table came from immunoSEQ multiplex PCR; TCRdb's copy has only in-frame clones and leaves some out. The sample lists about 110,000 clones, 85% to 95% occurring once. Source: peripheral blood, taken after pregnancy. The receptors originated from a female donor with multiple sclerosis, enrolled in a pregnancy study.

The chain employs TRBV11-2 and TRBJ2-5; 8 positions match TRBD2. CDR1 is SGHAT, CDR2 FQNNGV, per germline. CDR3 length: 15 residues. After removal of 3 bases from V and 3 bases from J, the junction contained 6 bases not matched to a gene. The chain's CDR3 is CASSFYGREKETQYF. Here the CDR3 DNA reads TGTGCCAGCAGCTTTTACGGGAGGGAAAAAGAGACCCAGTACTTC.

This chain links TRBV7-9 with TRBJ2-7, with a possible D match to TRBD2 (5 bases). CDR3 length: 12 residues. V lost 0 bases and J lost 9, with 9 bases in between. Germline V CDR1 and CDR2: SEHNR, FQNEAQ (reference sequence). The CDR3 region has the DNA TGTGCCAGCAGCTTAGCGATCGGGGTGCAGTACTTC. Translated, it gives CASSLAIGVQYF.

This clone was seen just once. The chain employs TRBV7-8 and TRBJ1-2; tentatively, D is TRBD1 (5 bases). CDR1 SGHVS and CDR2 FQNEAQ come from the germline V gene. The length of the CDR3 is 14 residues. With 2 bases removed from V and 4 bases from J, the gap between germline ends came to 11 bases. The CDR3 loop is CASSLQGEGYGYTF. In nucleotides, the CDR3 is TGTGCCAGCAGCTTACAGGGCGAAGGCTATGGCTACACCTTC.

The chain carries TRBV11-2 and TRBJ2-3; 11 bases align to TRBD2. Germline V gene data show CDR1 as SGHAT and CDR2 as FQNNGV. V trimming: 5 bases; J trimming: 0 bases; junction bases outside the gene matches: 4. The length of the CDR3 is 16 residues. CDR3 DNA sequence: TGTGCCAGCAGCGTGGGACTAGCGGCCAGCACAGATACGCAGTATTTT. It specifies CASSVGLAASTDTQYF.

This rearrangement joins TRBV30 to TRBJ1-2; D uncertain. Germline-derived CDR1 and CDR2 are GTSNPN and SVGIG (reference sequence). V was cut by 1 base and J by 5 bases, with 5 bases left in between. The CDR3 has 11 amino acids. The CDR3 loop is CAWSGEYGYTF. The DNA of the CDR3 is TGTGCCTGGAGTGGAGAGTATGGCTACACCTTC.

The rearrangement links TRBV6-1 to TRBJ2-1, with 10 bases fitting TRBD2. The CDR3 consists of 18 residues. The trim removed 2 bases at V and 7 bases at J, leaving 14 bases unmatched. The germline V gene encodes CDR1 MNHNS and CDR2 SASEGT. The CDR3 coding sequence is TGTGCCAGCAGTGAAAGAATGTCGCTAGCGGGAGAACGTAATGAGCAGTTCTTC. Its protein product is CASSERMSLAGERNEQFF.

The chain employs TRBV11-2 and TRBJ1-5; no firm D call. CDR1 and CDR2 (germline): SGHAT, FQNNGV. The CDR3 is made up of 13 amino acids. Trimming left V 5 bases short and J 1 base short, with 6 bases between. CDR3 region: CASSVESNQPQHF. CDR3 nucleotides: TGTGCCAGCAGCGTTGAGAGCAATCAGCCCCAGCATTTT.

The V gene is TRBV7-9, the J gene TRBJ2-7, with D possibly matching TRBD2 (6 bases). The CDR3 contains 13 residues. Between the trimmed V and J ends, which lost 1 base and 3 bases, there was a span of 7 bases. Germline V lookup: CDR1 SEHNR, CDR2 FQNEAQ (reference sequence). The CDR3, as DNA: TGTGCCAGCAGCTTAGACGGGAGCTACGAGCAGTACTTC. Amino acids: CASSLDGSYEQYF. The full variable domain, completed using reference TRBV7-9 and TRBJ2-7, is DTGVSQNPRHKITKRGQNVTFRCDPISEHNRLYWYRQTLGQGPEFLTYFQNEAQLEKSRLLSDRFSAERPKGSFSTLEIQRTEQGDSAMYLCASSLDGSYEQYFGPGTRLTVT.

V usage is TRBV29-1 and J usage is TRBJ1-1; 7 nucleotides align to TRBD1. From germline, CDR1 is SQVTM and CDR2 ANQGSEA. The ends lost 8 bases at V and 4 bases at J; junction bases unmatched: 10. The length of the CDR3 is 13 residues. Here the CDR3 DNA reads TGCAGCACCTTGACAGGGTCGGGCACTGAAGCTTTCTTT. This codes for CSTLTGSGTEAFF.

The gene calls are TRBV2 and TRBJ2-1; 7 bases map to TRBD2. After removal of 8 bases from V and 8 bases from J, the junction contained 18 bases not matched to a gene. Looked up from germline, CDR1 is SNHLY and CDR2 is FYNNEI. The CDR3 extends over 16 amino acids. CDR3 in DNA: TGTGCCAGCGCGGGACTAAGGACGGTAGTTTGGTATGAGCAGTTCTTC. Amino acid sequence: CASAGLRTVVWYEQFF.

This chain uses TRBV9 with TRBJ1-1, with D uncertain. Trimming removed 3 bases from V and 0 bases from J, with 15 bases in between. Per germline, CDR1 SGDLS and CDR2 YYNGEE. The CDR3 runs 16 residues. In nucleotides, the CDR3 is TGTGCCAGCAGCGCGATCGGTCGGGATGTGAACACTGAAGCTTTCTTT. Amino acid sequence: CASSAIGRDVNTEAFF.

The V gene is TRBV28, the J gene TRBJ2-5; 8 positions match TRBD1. After removal of 6 bases from V and 7 bases from J, the junction contained 4 bases not matched to a gene. Per the germline V gene, CDR1 is MDHEN and CDR2 is SYDVKM. This CDR3 is 12 amino acids long. As DNA, the CDR3 is TGTGCCAGCAGCGGACAGGGCGGGACCCAGTACTTC. Translating gives CASSGQGGTQYF.

This clone was detected a few times. The V and J genes are TRBV18 and TRBJ1-1, with D unclear. Germline lookup yields CDR1 KGHSH and CDR2 LQKENI. Trimming took 3 bases from V and 1 from J, leaving 9 bases between them. The CDR3 has 14 residues. CDR3 coding DNA: TGTGCCAGCTCACCGTTAGCAGAGAACACTGAAGCTTTCTTT. Its translation: CASSPLAENTEAFF.

This chain links TRBV6-5 with TRBJ1-2; tentative D call: TRBD1 (6 bases). Germline V CDR1 and CDR2: MNHEY, SVGAGI. This CDR3 region has 14 residues. V lost 6 bases, J lost 4 bases, and 15 bases lay in between. This CDR3 is CASRKRTEPYGYTF. The CDR3 region has the DNA TGTGCCAGCAGGAAAAGGACAGAACCCTATGGCTACACCTTC.

This clone appeared a single time. The rearrangement links TRBV6-1 to TRBJ2-7; 8 positions agree with TRBD1. CDR1 and CDR2 from the germline V gene are MNHNS and SASEGT. The CDR3 length is 15 residues. The trim removed 10 bases at V and 0 bases at J, leaving 11 bases unmatched. The CDR3 sequence is CAISRDRYSSYEQYF. CDR3 bases: TGTGCCATCTCCCGGGACAGGTATTCCTCCTACGAGCAGTACTTC.

This clone appeared a single time. This chain connects TRBV10-2 to TRBJ2-3; 7 nucleotides line up with TRBD1. Germline CDR1 WSHSY, CDR2 SAAADI. This CDR3 has 13 amino acids. V was clipped by 6 bases and J by 2 bases; unmatched bases: 2. DNA of the CDR3: TGCGCCAGCAGGGGGACAGCCACAGATACGCAGTATTTT. This gives the protein CASRGTATDTQYF.

In DNA, the CDR3 is TGCGCCAGCAGCCACGCTCCCAATGGAGTGAACACTGAAGCTTTCTTT. Protein product: CASSHAPNGVNTEAFF. The chain links TRBV4-1 to TRBJ1-1; D is ambiguous. This CDR3 is 16 amino acids long. Germline V lookup: CDR1 MGHRA, CDR2 YSYEKL. Trimming pared 3 bases from V and 0 bases from J, leaving 14 bases between.

This rearrangement joins TRBV29-1 to TRBJ2-1; the match to TRBD1 covers 7 bases. CDR3 size: 14 residues. The J segment lost 3 bases and the V segment lost 4 bases, leaving 6 bases of the junction unmatched. Per germline, CDR1 SQVTM and CDR2 ANQGSEA. CDR3 amino acids: CSVGQGDLYNEQFF. As DNA, the CDR3 is TGCAGCGTTGGGCAGGGGGACCTCTACAATGAGCAGTTCTTC.

The chain is built from TRBV6-5 and TRBJ1-5; tentative D call: TRBD1 (5 bases). This CDR3 comprises 14 residues. The ends were cut back, 5 bases at V and 7 bases at J, with 15 bases in the middle. Per the germline V gene, CDR1 is MNHEY and CDR2 is SVGAGI. CDR3 bases: TGTGCCAGCAGTCGCCCCCCGGAGGGGCAGCCCCAGCATTTT. It translates to CASSRPPEGQPQHF.

The chain combines TRBV10-3 with TRBJ2-1, with TRBD2 matching 10 bases. Germline V gives CDR1 ENHRY, CDR2 SYGVKD. V lost 0 bases, J lost 4 bases, and 3 bases stayed unmatched. The CDR3 length is 16 residues. The CDR3 region has the DNA TGTGCCATCAGTGAGTCGCCAGCGGGAGGGTACAATGAGCAGTTCTTC. It encodes CAISESPAGGYNEQFF.

V usage is TRBV6-5 and J usage is TRBJ1-2; possible D gene TRBD1, 5 bases. From germline, CDR1 is MNHEY and CDR2 SVGAGI. This CDR3 has 13 residues. Trimming removed 4 bases from V and 4 bases from J, with 10 bases in between. The CDR3 DNA is TGTGCCAGCAGTTTGGGACTTCCCTATGGCTACACCTTC. As protein: CASSLGLPYGYTF.

V and J are TRBV2 and TRBJ1-2; D call uncertain. The CDR3 is made up of 13 amino acids. Between the trimmed V and J ends, which lost 2 bases and 5 bases, there was a span of 9 bases. Looked up from germline, CDR1 is SNHLY and CDR2 is FYNNEI. CDR3: CASSEFDTYGYTF. The CDR3 bases are TGTGCCAGCAGTGAATTCGACACTTATGGCTACACCTTC.

The chain combines TRBV7-6 with TRBJ2-5; 8 bases match TRBD1. The CDR3 spans 16 residues. Germline CDR1 and CDR2: SGHVS and FNYEAQ. The V gene end was trimmed by 5 bases and the J gene end by 1 base; junction bases not matched to a gene: 9. This CDR3 is CASSTRQGNGQETQYF. CDR3 in DNA: TGTGCCAGCAGCACGAGACAGGGGAATGGCCAAGAGACCCAGTACTTC. The full variable domain, completed using reference TRBV7-6 and TRBJ2-5, is GAGVSQSPRYKVTKRGQDVALRCDPISGHVSLYWYRQALGQGPEFLTYFNYEAQQDKSGLPNDRFSAERPEGSISTLTIQRTEQRDSAMYRCASSTRQGNGQETQYFGPGTRLLVL.

V usage is TRBV10-3 and J usage is TRBJ2-7; D is ambiguous. CDR1 and CDR2 (germline): ENHRY, SYGVKD. This CDR3 has 15 residues. Trimming took off 0 bases at V and 2 bases at J, with 11 bases between the two ends. CDR3 sequence reads: CAISESERPPYEQYF. For the CDR3, the DNA is TGTGCCATCAGTGAGTCGGAGAGACCCCCCTACGAGCAGTACTTC.

The gene calls are TRBV9 and TRBJ2-3; 8 bases line up with TRBD1. Germline V gene lookup returns CDR1 SGDLS and CDR2 YYNGEE. V was clipped by 0 bases and J by 2 bases; unmatched bases: 5. The CDR3 sequence is 16 residues long. The CDR3 DNA sequence: TGTGCCAGCAGCGTAGATCCAGGGGGCAACACAGATACGCAGTATTTT. It yields the protein CASSVDPGGNTDTQYF.

This clone has a single count. V gene TRBV6-1 combines with J gene TRBJ2-2; perhaps TRBD2 as D (6 bases). CDR1 is MNHNS and CDR2 is SASEGT in the germline V gene. The V and J ends lost 7 bases and 8 bases respectively, with 17 bases between them. The CDR3 loop spans 14 amino acids. Written as DNA, the CDR3 is TGTGCCAGCACCTTGGAGGGAGGACGGGGGGAGCTGTTTTTT. The encoded protein is CASTLEGGRGELFF.

For the CDR3, the DNA is TGTGCCAGCTCCCACGACCGGGACAGGGGGCTCAGTGAGCAGTACTTC. This gives the protein CASSHDRDRGLSEQYF. The chain is built from TRBV27 and TRBJ2-7; 12 bases are a match to TRBD1. CDR1 and CDR2 from the germline V gene are MNHEY and SMNVEV (reference sequence). The J segment lost 7 bases and the V segment lost 8 bases, leaving 15 bases of the junction unmatched. The CDR3 length is 16 residues.

V is TRBV5-1 and J is TRBJ1-3; the D gene is possibly TRBD1 (5 bases). Per germline, CDR1 SGHRS and CDR2 YFSETQ. The length of the CDR3 is 14 residues. Trimming pared 3 bases from V and 2 bases from J, leaving 9 bases between. CDR3 DNA: TGCGCCAGCAGCTCAGGGTTTGCTGGAAACACCATATATTTT. The encoded protein is CASSSGFAGNTIYF.

This rearrangement joins TRBV10-3 to TRBJ2-1; 11 bases agree with TRBD2. The CDR3 extends over 16 amino acids. V was pared by 4 bases and J by 9 bases, with 11 bases of the junction left unmatched. Germline assignment: CDR1 ENHRY and CDR2 SYGVKD. The CDR3 here is CAISGDSGRAFGEQFF. The DNA of the CDR3 is TGTGCCATCAGTGGAGATAGCGGGAGGGCCTTCGGTGAGCAGTTCTTC.

There are a few counts of this clone. This rearrangement joins TRBV5-6 to TRBJ2-1; 9 nucleotides line up with TRBD1. Per the germline V gene, CDR1 is SGHDT and CDR2 is YYEEEE. The CDR3 loop spans 14 amino acids. Germline trimming cut 5 bases from V and 3 bases from J; bases unmatched to any gene: 3. The CDR3 DNA sequence: TGTGCCAGCAGAAGACAGGGGGGCTACAATGAGCAGTTCTTC. Protein sequence: CASRRQGGYNEQFF.